This entry describes one T cell receptor beta chain. Its antigen remains undetermined. Qualities for individual bases were not recorded, and no much larger clone is one base off. CDR1 and CDR2 were assigned from the germline V gene as SNHLY and FYNNEI. V is reduced by 7 bases and J by 5 bases, leaving a spacing of 32 bases between them. Taken from cysteine to phenylalanine, the CDR3 has 19 residues. Left in the record is the CDR3 DNA by itself, 57 bases read in frame from the first base. CD8 naive samples were obtained by positive selection for CCR7 among CD45RO-negative cells, yielding a CD45RA+CCR7+ population from which TemRA cells were excluded. The donors were healthy, HIV-negative adults with no recently reported acute infections or vaccinations. Every donor was a Caucasian adult living in Nashville, Tennessee, USA. After blood collection by leukapheresis, PBMCs were isolated using Ficoll-Histopaque density gradient centrifugation and then cryopreserved in the vapor phase of liquid nitrogen. Purity and quantity of every magnetically sorted T cell population were checked by analytical flow cytometry. Each sorted fraction had its genomic DNA isolated and then quantified by UV absorbance on a Nanodrop 2000c.

This entry comes from a study of shared clonotypes between healthy human individuals (dated by TCRdb to the early 2020s). For context, the study as a whole: The cohort included three men and a couple of women between 18 and 49 years of age. Libraries were prepared and TCR repertoires were sequenced by different laboratories using diverse techniques, in order to increase sequencing depth and limit assay-specific biases. Between about 0.94 and 8.9 billion PBMCs per donor were obtained by leukapheresis. For each donor, three plates each were used for CD4 naive and CD4 memory, two plates were used for CD8 naive, and one plate was used for CD8 memory. To estimate repertoire size and how much clonotypes are shared between individuals, the study performed deep sequencing of blood TCR repertoires from five healthy adults. Overall results and qualifications from the work: Because the study included a small number of donors, the genetic and exposure-history diversity represented was limited. Across several donors, approximately 5% of naive CD4, 3% to 4% of naive CD8, about 2.3% of memory CD4, and 0.4% of memory CD8 clonotypes were shared. Larger estimated clonotype richness was generally found for naive subsets than for memory subsets. Pairwise subsampling indicated that sequencing depth was expected to affect the degree of clonotype sharing among donors. Incomplete sequencing was indicated by rarefaction of sorted-subset datasets, despite the large sequencing depth. Sampling was limited to blood, and TCR repertoires in tissue likely differ from TCR repertoires in blood. Compared with non-shared clonotypes, the clonotypes found in all four sorted-subset donors had higher generation probabilities.

Using the deep immunoSEQ assay, TCR CDR3 regions were amplified from genomic DNA by multiplex PCR. For each cell subset, the extracted genomic DNA was distributed evenly across all wells of several immunoSEQ 96-well plates, and each plate served as one replicate. For sorted subsets, 150 to 200 ng genomic DNA, equal to 30,000 or so T cell genomes, was loaded into each replicate PCR. Purified libraries were measured with a Qubit 3.0 fluorometer, size-checked on a Bioanalyzer 2100, and measured again with the KAPA Library Quantification kit. Each immunoSEQ 96-well plate was sequenced on its own single-read 150-cycle Illumina NextSeq 550 flow cell. The authors' pipeline ran thus. The immunoSEQ output contained only junctional sequences without quality scores, so filtering could not match that applied to full-length reads. To assign V/J genes and CDR3, sequences were annotated using PyIR, a Python wrapper for IgBLAST v1.9, with IMGT germline references. Reads were filtered out if the reads had weak V/J assignments (E-value above 1e-6), no CDR3, stop codons, out-of-frame junctions, or ambiguous translated residues. A V3J clonotype was defined by an identical inferred V gene, J gene, and CDR3 amino acid sequence. Percentage overlap between repertoires was computed as shared unique clonotypes divided by the size of the smaller repertoire. Repertoire richness was assessed with RTK rarefaction, the Chao1 estimator, and Recon v2.1 estimates of unobserved clonotypes. Generation probabilities were computed with OLGA for all TCRbeta clonotypes obtained by the gDNA method from several donors. In TCRdb, the immuneACCESS table is reduced to in-frame sequences with V and J assigned. These tables do not hold every clone; where another copy was compared, an unresolved V gene accounts for under half, and the others remain unexplained. V and J calls plus clone size are reproduced from that table; the DNA served to infer D and trimming. The sample records about 680,000 clones, around 90% of which are singletons. The ten largest make up roughly 22% of the sample.

The TCR was taken from a man aged 25-45 years in good health. Sequencing was done on a sample of naive CD8+ T cells sorted from blood. The cell subset or site label on this specimen signifies: CD45RA+CCR7+. The rearranged chain carries TRBV2 and TRBJ2-5; the D gene is not confidently resolved. Here the CDR3 is given as CASMGLKSSRVARSETQYF. Read as DNA, the sequence is TGTGCCAGCATGGGCCTTAAGAGTTCTAGAGTTGCTAGGTCGGAGACCCAGTACTTC.